This is a list of T cell receptor beta chains from one sample in a study of T cell repertoires in cytomegalovirus infection. Via MiXCR, TCRdb re-called the reads, giving one row per CDR3 protein. The data hold almost 550,000 distinct CDR3 sequences, with about 15% observed a single time. The source material was CD8+ T cells from PBMCs. The receptor set was obtained from a human donor in good health (CMV status not recorded). Some clones in this sample may be carry-over from other donors' samples. Both conserved end residues are part of each CDR3. The order of the fields is CDR3 protein, V gene, J gene.

CDR3 protein: CASSSSSGGNEQFF; V gene: TRBV7-2; J gene: TRBJ2-1
CDR3 protein: CASSLGGGASYEQYF; V gene: TRBV5-6; J gene: TRBJ2-7
CDR3 protein: CASREQGRYNEQFF; V gene: TRBV4-2; J gene: TRBJ2-1
CDR3 protein: CASSSTPPYTDTQYF; V gene: TRBV27; J gene: TRBJ2-3
CDR3 protein: CATSYPGLAGGGEQYF; V gene: TRBV15; J gene: TRBJ2-7
CDR3 protein: CASSHGQGQGNTEAFF; V gene: TRBV4-1; J gene: TRBJ1-1
CDR3 protein: CASSVDDRGLYTDTQYF; V gene: TRBV9; J gene: TRBJ2-3
CDR3 protein: CASSLGWGQGQPQHF; V gene: TRBV5-6; J gene: TRBJ1-5
CDR3 protein: CASSLDLTRGDIQYF; V gene: TRBV11-2; J gene: TRBJ2-4
CDR3 protein: CAISGGNEKLFF; V gene: TRBV10-3; J gene: TRBJ1-4
CDR3 protein: CASQLAGYNEQFF; V gene: TRBV5-4; J gene: TRBJ2-1
CDR3 protein: CAISEEAGGPYEQYF; V gene: TRBV10-3; J gene: TRBJ2-7
CDR3 protein: CASSLIDGYTEAFF; V gene: TRBV5-6; J gene: TRBJ1-1
CDR3 protein: CATSARDSSNQPQHF; V gene: TRBV24-1; J gene: TRBJ1-5
CDR3 protein: CASSQNDGYGYTF; V gene: TRBV7-9; J gene: TRBJ1-2
CDR3 protein: CASSTDRRGTEAFF; V gene: TRBV11-2; J gene: TRBJ1-1
CDR3 protein: CSVEDPGNYGYTF; V gene: TRBV29-1; J gene: TRBJ1-2
CDR3 protein: CASTETKKGEQFF; V gene: TRBV11-2; J gene: TRBJ2-1
CDR3 protein: CASSPLGTGELFF; V gene: TRBV7-3; J gene: TRBJ2-2
CDR3 protein: CASSPTLWDRVNEKLFF; V gene: TRBV6-6; J gene: TRBJ1-4
CDR3 protein: CASSFDGMIEQYF; V gene: TRBV12-3/TRBV12-4; J gene: TRBJ2-7
CDR3 protein: CASSVAQGAESPLHF; V gene: TRBV9; J gene: TRBJ1-6
CDR3 protein: CASSLAGSIEQFF; V gene: TRBV27; J gene: TRBJ2-1
CDR3 protein: CASSGQGGKNEQYF; V gene: TRBV7-9; J gene: TRBJ2-7
CDR3 protein: CAIRRDANTGELFF; V gene: TRBV10-3; J gene: TRBJ2-2
CDR3 protein: CASSLEGMNTEAFF; V gene: TRBV7-8; J gene: TRBJ1-1
CDR3 protein: CASSLGPPRNSQPQHF; V gene: TRBV7-2; J gene: TRBJ1-5
CDR3 protein: CASSQRVGISGEAFF; V gene: TRBV4-2; J gene: TRBJ1-1
CDR3 protein: CASTGDMNTEAFF; V gene: TRBV9; J gene: TRBJ1-1
CDR3 protein: CASSGGQYNEQFF; V gene: TRBV19; J gene: TRBJ2-1
CDR3 protein: CASLGSGANVLTF; V gene: TRBV12-5; J gene: TRBJ2-6
CDR3 protein: CASTPGTNTIYF; V gene: TRBV2; J gene: TRBJ1-3
CDR3 protein: CASSFSPLPGRRKNTEAFF; V gene: TRBV7-3; J gene: TRBJ1-1
CDR3 protein: CASSQDQWQREYTF; V gene: TRBV3-1; J gene: TRBJ1-2
CDR3 protein: CASSSSEGNEQFF; V gene: TRBV7-9; J gene: TRBJ2-1
CDR3 protein: CASRGSGETQYF; V gene: TRBV9; J gene: TRBJ2-5
CDR3 protein: CASSQGWTGELFF; V gene: TRBV3-1; J gene: TRBJ2-2